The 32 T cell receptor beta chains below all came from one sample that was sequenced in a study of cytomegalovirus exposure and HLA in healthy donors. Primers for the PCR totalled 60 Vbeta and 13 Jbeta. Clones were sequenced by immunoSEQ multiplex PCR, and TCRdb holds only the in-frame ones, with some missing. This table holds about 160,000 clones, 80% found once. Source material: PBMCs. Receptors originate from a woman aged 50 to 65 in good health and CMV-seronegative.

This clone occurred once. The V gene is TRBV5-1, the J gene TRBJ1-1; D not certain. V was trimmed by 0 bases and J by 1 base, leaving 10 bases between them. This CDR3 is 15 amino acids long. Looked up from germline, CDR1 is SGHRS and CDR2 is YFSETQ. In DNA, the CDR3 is TGCGCCAGCAGCTTGGTCTCGGGAGAGAACACTGAAGCTTTCTTT. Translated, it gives CASSLVSGENTEAFF.

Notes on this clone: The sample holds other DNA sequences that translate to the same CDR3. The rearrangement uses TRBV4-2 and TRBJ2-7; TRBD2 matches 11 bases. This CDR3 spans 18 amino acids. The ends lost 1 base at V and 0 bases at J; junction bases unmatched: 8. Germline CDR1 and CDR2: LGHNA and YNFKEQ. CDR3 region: CASSQGTGLAGYSYEQYF. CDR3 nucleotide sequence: TGTGCCAGCAGCCAAGGCACCGGACTAGCGGGCTACTCCTACGAGCAGTACTTC.

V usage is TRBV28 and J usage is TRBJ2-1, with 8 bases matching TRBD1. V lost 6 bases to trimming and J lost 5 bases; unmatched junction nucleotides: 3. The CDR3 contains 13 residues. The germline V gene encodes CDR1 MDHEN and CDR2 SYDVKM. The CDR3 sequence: CASRTGVNNEQFF. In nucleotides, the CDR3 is TGTGCCAGCAGGACAGGGGTTAACAATGAGCAGTTCTTC.

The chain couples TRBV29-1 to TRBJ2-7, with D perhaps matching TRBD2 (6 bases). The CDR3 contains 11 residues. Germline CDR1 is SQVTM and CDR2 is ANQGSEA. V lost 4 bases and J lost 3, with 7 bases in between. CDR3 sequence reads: CSVVGGYEQYF. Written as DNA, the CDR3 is TGCAGCGTTGTCGGGGGCTACGAGCAGTACTTC.

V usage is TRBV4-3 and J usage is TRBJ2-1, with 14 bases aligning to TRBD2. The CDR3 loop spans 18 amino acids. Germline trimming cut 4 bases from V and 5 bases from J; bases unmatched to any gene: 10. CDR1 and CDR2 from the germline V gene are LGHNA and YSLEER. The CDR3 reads CASSPTTSGRAGDNEQFF. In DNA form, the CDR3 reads TGCGCCAGCAGCCCGACGACTAGCGGGAGGGCCGGGGACAATGAGCAGTTCTTC.

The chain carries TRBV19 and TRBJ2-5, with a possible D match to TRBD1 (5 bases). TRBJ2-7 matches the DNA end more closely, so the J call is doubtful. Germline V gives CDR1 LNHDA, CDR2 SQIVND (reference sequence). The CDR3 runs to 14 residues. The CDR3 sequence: CASSIETGPYEQYF. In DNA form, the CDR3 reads TGTGCCAGTAGTATAGAAACAGGACCCTACGAGCAGTACTTC.

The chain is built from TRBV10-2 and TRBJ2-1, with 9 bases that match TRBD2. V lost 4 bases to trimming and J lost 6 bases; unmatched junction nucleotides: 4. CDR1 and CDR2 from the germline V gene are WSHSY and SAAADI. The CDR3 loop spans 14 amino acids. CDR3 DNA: TGCGCCAGCAGTGTGGTAGCGGGAGCCAATGAGCAGTTCTTC. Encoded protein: CASSVVAGANEQFF.

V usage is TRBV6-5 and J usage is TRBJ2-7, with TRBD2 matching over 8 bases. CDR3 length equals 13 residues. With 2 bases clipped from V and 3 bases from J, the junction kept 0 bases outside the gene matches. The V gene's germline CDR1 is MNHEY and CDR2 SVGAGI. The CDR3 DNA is TGTGCCAGCAGTTACCGGGGGGGCTACGAGCAGTACTTC. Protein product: CASSYRGGYEQYF.

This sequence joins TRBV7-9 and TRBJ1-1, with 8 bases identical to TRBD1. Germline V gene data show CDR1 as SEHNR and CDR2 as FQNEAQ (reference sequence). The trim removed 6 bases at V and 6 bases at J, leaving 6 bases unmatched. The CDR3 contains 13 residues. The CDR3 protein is CASRFTGGSEAFF. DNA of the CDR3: TGTGCCAGCAGATTTACAGGGGGTTCTGAAGCTTTCTTT.

The CDR3 reads CASRQQGAGYEQYF. The CDR3 bases are TGTGCCAGCAGACAACAGGGGGCAGGGTACGAGCAGTACTTC. The chain recombines TRBV28 with TRBJ2-7; 9 nucleotides line up with TRBD1. CDR1 is MDHEN and CDR2 is SYDVKM in the germline V gene. J lost 4 bases, V lost 6 bases, and 7 bases had no gene match. The CDR3 sequence is 14 residues long.

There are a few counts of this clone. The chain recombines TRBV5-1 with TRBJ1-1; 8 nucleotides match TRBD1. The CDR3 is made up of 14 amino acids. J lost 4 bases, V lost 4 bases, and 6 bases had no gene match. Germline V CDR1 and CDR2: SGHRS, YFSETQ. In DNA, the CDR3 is TGCGCCAGCAGCCCACAGGGGGAGGGCACTGAAGCTTTCTTT. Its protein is CASSPQGEGTEAFF.

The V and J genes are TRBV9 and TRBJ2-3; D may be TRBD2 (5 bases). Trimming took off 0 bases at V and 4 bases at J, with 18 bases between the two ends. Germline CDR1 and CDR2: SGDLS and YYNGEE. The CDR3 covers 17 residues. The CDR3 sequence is CASSVATRGWRADTQYF. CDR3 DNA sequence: TGTGCCAGCAGCGTAGCTACCCGGGGTTGGCGCGCAGATACGCAGTATTTT.

The CDR3 protein is CASSFSGTGGTEAFF. In DNA, the CDR3 is TGTGCCAGCAGTTTCTCCGGGACAGGGGGAACTGAAGCTTTCTTT. V gene TRBV28 combines with J gene TRBJ1-1, with 11 bases fitting TRBD1. CDR1 is MDHEN and CDR2 is SYDVKM in the germline V gene. The CDR3 is 15 amino acids. The V gene end was trimmed by 3 bases and the J gene end by 5 bases; junction bases not matched to a gene: 5.

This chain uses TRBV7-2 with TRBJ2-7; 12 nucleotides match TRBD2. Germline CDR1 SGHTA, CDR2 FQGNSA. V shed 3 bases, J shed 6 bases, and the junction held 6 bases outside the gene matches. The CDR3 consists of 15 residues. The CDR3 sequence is CASSLASGGAGEQYF. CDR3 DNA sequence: TGTGCCAGCAGCTTGGCTAGCGGGGGGGCGGGCGAGCAGTACTTC.

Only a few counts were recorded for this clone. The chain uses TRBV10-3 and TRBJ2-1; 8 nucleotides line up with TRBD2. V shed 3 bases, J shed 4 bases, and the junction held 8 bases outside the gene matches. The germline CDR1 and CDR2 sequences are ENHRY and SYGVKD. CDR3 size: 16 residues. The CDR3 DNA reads TGTGCCATCAGTGACCTTACTAGCGGCAAGTACAATGAGCAGTTCTTC. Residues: CAISDLTSGKYNEQFF.

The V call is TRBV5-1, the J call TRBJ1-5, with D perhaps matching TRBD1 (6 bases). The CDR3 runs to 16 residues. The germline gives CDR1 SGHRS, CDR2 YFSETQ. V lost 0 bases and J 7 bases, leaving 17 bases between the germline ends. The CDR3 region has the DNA TGCGCCAGCAGCTTGGAGGCGGCAGGGGAGGGACAGCCCCAGCATTTT. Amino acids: CASSLEAAGEGQPQHF.

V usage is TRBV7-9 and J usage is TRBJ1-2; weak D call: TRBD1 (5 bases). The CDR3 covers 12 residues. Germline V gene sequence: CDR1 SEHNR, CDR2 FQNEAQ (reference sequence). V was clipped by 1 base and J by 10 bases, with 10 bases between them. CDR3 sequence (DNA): TGTGCCAGCAGCTTAGAGTTGACAGCCTACACCTTC. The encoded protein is CASSLELTAYTF.

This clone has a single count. CDR3 sequence: CASSESTGFVTQYF. As DNA, the CDR3 is TGCGCCAGCAGTGAGTCGACAGGGTTCGTGACCCAGTACTTC. The V and J genes are TRBV10-1 and TRBJ2-5; 7 nucleotides line up with TRBD1. The germline V gene has CDR1 WNHNN and CDR2 SYGVQD (reference sequence). Trimming at V came to 0 bases and at J to 7 bases, leaving 5 bases not matched to a gene. The CDR3 runs to 14 residues.

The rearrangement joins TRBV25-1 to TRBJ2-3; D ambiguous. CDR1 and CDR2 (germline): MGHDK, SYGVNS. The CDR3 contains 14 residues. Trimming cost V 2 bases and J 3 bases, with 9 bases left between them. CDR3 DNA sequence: TGTGCCAGCAGTGAAGGTAGTTGGACAGATACGCAGTATTTT. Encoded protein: CASSEGSWTDTQYF.

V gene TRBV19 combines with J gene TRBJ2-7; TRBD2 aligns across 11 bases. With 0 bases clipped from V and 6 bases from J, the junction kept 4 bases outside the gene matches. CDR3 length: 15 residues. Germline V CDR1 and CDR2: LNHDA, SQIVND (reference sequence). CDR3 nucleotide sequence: TGTGCCAGTAGTATAGAAGGGACTAGCGGCCTCGAGCAGTACTTC. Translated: CASSIEGTSGLEQYF.

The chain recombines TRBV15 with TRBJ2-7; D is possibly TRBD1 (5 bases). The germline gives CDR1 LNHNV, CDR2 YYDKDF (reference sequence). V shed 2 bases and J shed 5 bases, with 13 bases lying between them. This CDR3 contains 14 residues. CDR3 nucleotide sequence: TGTGCCACCAGCAGACGCCAGGGTTACCACGAGCAGTACTTC. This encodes CATSRRQGYHEQYF.

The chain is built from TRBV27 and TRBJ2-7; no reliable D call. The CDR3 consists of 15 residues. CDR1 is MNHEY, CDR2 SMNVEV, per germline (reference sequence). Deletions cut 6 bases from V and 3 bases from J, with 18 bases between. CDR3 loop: CASSPLLTADYEQYF. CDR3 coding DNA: TGTGCCAGCAGCCCCCTTTTAACAGCAGACTACGAGCAGTACTTC.

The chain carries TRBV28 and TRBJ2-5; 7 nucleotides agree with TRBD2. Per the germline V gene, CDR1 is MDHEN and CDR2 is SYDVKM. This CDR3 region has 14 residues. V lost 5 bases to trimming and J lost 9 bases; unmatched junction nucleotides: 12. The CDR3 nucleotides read TGTGCCAGCAGTATCGGGACTACCTTAGGGGCCCAGTACTTC. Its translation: CASSIGTTLGAQYF.

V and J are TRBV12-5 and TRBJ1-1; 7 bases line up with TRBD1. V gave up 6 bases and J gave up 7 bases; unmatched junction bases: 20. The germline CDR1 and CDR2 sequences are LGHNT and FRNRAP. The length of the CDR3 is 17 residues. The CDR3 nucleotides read TGTGCTAGTGGGTCCGACAGGGACTTTTACGGAACTGGTGAAGCTTTCTTT. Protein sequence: CASGSDRDFYGTGEAFF.

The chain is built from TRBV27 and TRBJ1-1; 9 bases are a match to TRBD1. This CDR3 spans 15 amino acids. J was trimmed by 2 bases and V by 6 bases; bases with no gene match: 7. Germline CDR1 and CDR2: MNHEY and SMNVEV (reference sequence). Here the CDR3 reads CASSRPGQGNTEAFF. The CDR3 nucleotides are TGTGCCAGCAGCCGACCGGGACAGGGTAACACTGAAGCTTTCTTT.

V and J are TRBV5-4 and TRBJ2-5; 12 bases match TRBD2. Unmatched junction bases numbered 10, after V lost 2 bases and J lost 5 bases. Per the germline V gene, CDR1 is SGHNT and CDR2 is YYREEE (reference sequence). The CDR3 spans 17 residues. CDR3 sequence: CASSFGTSGGHGETQYF. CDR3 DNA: TGTGCCAGCAGCTTCGGAACTAGCGGGGGGCATGGGGAGACCCAGTACTTC. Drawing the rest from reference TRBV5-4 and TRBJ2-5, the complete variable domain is ETGVTQSPTHLIKTRGQQVTLRCSSQSGHNTVSWYQQALGQGPQFIFQYYREEENGRGNFPPRFSGLQFPNYSSELNVNALELDDSALYLCASSFGTSGGHGETQYFGPGTRLLVL.

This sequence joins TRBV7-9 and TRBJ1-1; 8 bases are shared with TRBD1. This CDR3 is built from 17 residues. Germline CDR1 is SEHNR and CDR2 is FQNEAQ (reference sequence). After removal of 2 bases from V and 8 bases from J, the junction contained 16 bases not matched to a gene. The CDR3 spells CASSLSRGQVIESEAFF. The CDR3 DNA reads TGTGCCAGCAGCTTATCAAGGGGACAGGTGATAGAGTCGGAAGCTTTCTTT.

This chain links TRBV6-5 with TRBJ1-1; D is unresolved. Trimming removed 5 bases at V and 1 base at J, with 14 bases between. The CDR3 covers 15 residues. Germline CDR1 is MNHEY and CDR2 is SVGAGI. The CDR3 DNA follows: TGTGCCAGCAGTACATCACAGAATGGGAACACTGAAGCTTTCTTT. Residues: CASSTSQNGNTEAFF.

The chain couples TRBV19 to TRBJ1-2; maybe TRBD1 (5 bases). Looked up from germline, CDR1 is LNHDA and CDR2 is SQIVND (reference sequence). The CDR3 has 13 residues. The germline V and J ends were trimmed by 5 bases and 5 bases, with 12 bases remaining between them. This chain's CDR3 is CASSPTRVYGYTF. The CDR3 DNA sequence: TGTGCCAGTAGTCCTACCAGGGTGTATGGCTACACCTTC.

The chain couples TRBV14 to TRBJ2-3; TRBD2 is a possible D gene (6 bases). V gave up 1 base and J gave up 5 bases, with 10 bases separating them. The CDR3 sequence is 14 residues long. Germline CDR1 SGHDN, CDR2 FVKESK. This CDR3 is CASSQGGAGDTQYF. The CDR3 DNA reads TGTGCCAGCAGCCAAGGGGGAGCGGGAGATACGCAGTATTTT.

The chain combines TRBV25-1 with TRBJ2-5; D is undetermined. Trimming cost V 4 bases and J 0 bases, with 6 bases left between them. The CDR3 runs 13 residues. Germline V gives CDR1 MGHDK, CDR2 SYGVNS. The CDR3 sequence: CASSGQYQETQYF. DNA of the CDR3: TGTGCCAGCAGTGGGCAGTACCAAGAGACCCAGTACTTC.

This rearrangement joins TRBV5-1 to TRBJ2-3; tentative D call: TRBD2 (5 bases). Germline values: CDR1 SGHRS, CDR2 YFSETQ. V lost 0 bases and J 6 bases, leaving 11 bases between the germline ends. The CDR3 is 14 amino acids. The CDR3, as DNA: TGCGCCAGCAGCTTGGGTAGGGAGAGCGATACGCAGTATTTT. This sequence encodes CASSLGRESDTQYF.